This T cell receptor beta chain was retrieved from a study of shared clonotypes between healthy human individuals (dated by TCRdb to 2019 to 2021). For context, the study as a whole: Three men and two women, aged 18 to 49 years, made up the cohort. The study deeply sequenced blood TCR repertoires of several healthy adults to estimate repertoire size and the extent of clonotype sharing between individuals. Libraries were prepared and TCR repertoires were sequenced by different laboratories using diverse techniques, in order to increase sequencing depth and limit assay-specific biases. Each donor's leukapheresis produced roughly between roughly 0.85 and 10 billion PBMCs. The paper's findings and limits, for the study overall: Only blood was sampled, and tissue TCR repertoires likely differ from those in blood. Based on pairwise subsampling, the degree of clonotype sharing among donors was expected to be affected by sequencing depth. Because the study included only a small number of donors, the genetic and exposure-history diversity represented was limited.

Using the deep immunoSEQ assay, TCR CDR3 regions were amplified from genomic DNA by multiplex PCR. Extracted genomic DNA from each cell subset was distributed evenly across all wells of several immunoSEQ 96-well plates, and each plate was treated as a replicate. For unsorted PBMC, each replicate PCR was loaded with roughly 330 ng genomic DNA, equivalent to roughly 33,000 T cell genomes. Genomic DNA from unsorted PBMC was sequenced over ten immunoSEQ deep assay plates. The purified libraries were quantified using a Qubit 3.0 fluorometer, sized with a Bioanalyzer 2100, and then quantified again using the KAPA Library Quantification kit. Every immunoSEQ 96-well plate was sequenced on a dedicated single-read 150-cycle Illumina NextSeq 550 flow cell. Per the original workflow: The immunoSEQ output contained only junctional sequences without quality scores, so filtering could not match that applied to full-length reads. To assign V/J genes and CDR3, sequences were annotated against IMGT germline references using PyIR, a Python wrapper for IgBLAST v1.9. Reads with weak V/J assignments (E-value above 1e-6), missing CDR3, stop codons, out-of-frame junctions, or ambiguous translated residues were removed. A V3J clonotype was defined by an identical inferred V gene, J gene, and CDR3 amino acid sequence. Percentage overlap between repertoires was calculated by dividing the number of shared unique clonotypes by the size of the smaller repertoire. RTK rarefaction, the Chao1 estimator, and Recon v2.1 estimates of unobserved clonotypes were used to assess repertoire richness. Not all clones reach the TCRdb copy of this immuneACCESS table, which keeps in-frame sequences only. Checked studies attribute under half of the gap to unresolved V genes and leave the rest unexplained. That table is the source of V, J and clone size, and D and trimming were worked out from the DNA. The sample records roughly 490,000 clones, about three quarters of which are singletons. Of the sample, roughly 13% falls within the top ten clones.

The V end gives up 6 bases and the J end 7 bases, leaving 6 bases in the junction not matched to a gene. Including the terminal cysteine and phenylalanine, the CDR3 comprises 13 residues. Only CDR3 DNA remains: 39 bases, in frame from the first base. CDR1 is given as MNHEY and CDR2 as SVGAGI, both from the germline V gene. As for this clone: Its specific antigen is unknown. No base quality information exists; no much larger clone differs at one position.

The donors were healthy, HIV-negative adults who had no recently reported acute infections or vaccinations. Every donor was a Caucasian adult residing in Nashville, Tennessee, USA. For unsorted samples, 90 million or so PBMCs were counted and genomic DNA was extracted with the QIAamp DNA Blood Mini kit. Blood was obtained by leukapheresis, after which PBMCs were separated by Ficoll-Histopaque density gradient centrifugation and cryopreserved in liquid nitrogen vapor phase. The chain couples TRBV6-5 to TRBJ1-5; TRBD1 aligns with 7 central bases. The sequenced material came from PBMCs. This receptor was taken from a woman aged 35 to 49 in good health. Some clones in this sample may be carry-over from other donors' samples. The base sequence is TGTGCCAGCAGAAAAAACAGGGGCCAGCCCCAGCATTTT. The resulting protein is CASRKNRGQPQHF.